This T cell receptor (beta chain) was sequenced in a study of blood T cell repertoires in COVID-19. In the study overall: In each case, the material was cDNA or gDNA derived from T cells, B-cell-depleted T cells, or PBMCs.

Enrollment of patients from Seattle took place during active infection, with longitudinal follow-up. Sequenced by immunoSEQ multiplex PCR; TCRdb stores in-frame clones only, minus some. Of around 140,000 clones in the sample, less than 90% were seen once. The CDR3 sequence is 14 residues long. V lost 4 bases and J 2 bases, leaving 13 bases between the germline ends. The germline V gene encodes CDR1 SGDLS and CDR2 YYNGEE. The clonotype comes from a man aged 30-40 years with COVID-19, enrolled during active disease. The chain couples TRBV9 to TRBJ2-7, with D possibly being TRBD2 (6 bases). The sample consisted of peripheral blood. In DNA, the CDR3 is TGTGCCAGCAGCAACCGGGACTCCACCTACGAGCAGTACTTC. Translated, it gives CASSNRDSTYEQYF.